This T cell receptor beta chain was found in a study of T cells in Graves' hyperthyroidism and ophthalmopathy. Study conclusions and caveats: Most expanded thyroid clonotypes above 0.001 also appeared in blood.

Concerning this clonotype itself: Its cognate antigen is unknown.

Exclusion of patients followed from uncontrolled infection, other autoimmune disease, pregnancy or lactation. The diagnostic basis comprised clinical symptoms, serum thyroxine and TRAb, thyroid ultrasound and orbital computed tomography. From under 12 ml of fresh peripheral blood, PBMCs were isolated. The investigators amplified TCR beta CDR3 regions from RNA transcripts. When the TCR CDR3 underwent first-round RT-PCR, the HTBI primer set was used. TCRdb recomputed calls from the multiplex PCR reads with MiXCR, one row per CDR3 protein. The sample consists of hundreds of thousands of distinct CDR3 sequences, 30% to 40% of them appearing once. CDR1 is SQVTM and CDR2 is ANQGSEA in the germline V gene. Trimming stripped 8 bases from V and 5 bases from J, with 12 bases between. The CDR3 loop spans 11 amino acids.

The clonotype comes from a woman between 40 and 55 years old with Graves' hyperthyroidism. What was sequenced was blood. V is TRBV29-1 and J is TRBJ2-5; D is possibly TRBD1 (7 bases). CDR3 bases: TGCAGCTCGACAGGGAGGGAGACCCAGTACTTC. Translation gives CSSTGRETQYF.